One and the same sample provided the 13 T cell receptor beta chains below, sequenced in a study of shared clonotypes between healthy human individuals. TCRdb's copy holds only in-frame clones and misses some; the assay was immunoSEQ multiplex PCR. The data show about 1,800,000 clones, with about 94% seen just once and approximately 1% held by the top ten. Positively selected for CCR7, the CD45RO-negative cells used as naive CD8 cells excluded terminally differentiated effector memory CD45RA+ cells. The sequenced sample was naive CD8+ T cells sorted from blood. All receptors come from a man aged 18 to 30 in good health.

The chain is built from TRBV4-3 and TRBJ1-2; D not resolved. The CDR3 extends over 16 amino acids. Trimming took off 0 bases at V and 5 bases at J, with 16 bases between the two ends. Germline values: CDR1 LGHNA, CDR2 YSLEER. Here the CDR3 reads CASSQDPDASGYGYTF. Here the CDR3 DNA reads TGCGCCAGCAGCCAAGACCCGGACGCCAGTGGGTATGGCTACACCTTC.

The V and J genes are TRBV7-9 and TRBJ2-7, with a possible D match to TRBD1 (5 bases). The CDR3 runs 14 residues. Germline assignment: CDR1 SEHNR and CDR2 FQNEAQ (reference sequence). The germline V and J ends were trimmed by 0 bases and 4 bases, with 10 bases remaining between them. The CDR3 nucleotides read TGTGCCAGCAGCTTAGCCTCCAGGGTTTACGAGCAGTACTTC. The encoded protein is CASSLASRVYEQYF.

This sequence joins TRBV18 and TRBJ1-4; the D gene is possibly TRBD1 (6 bases). This CDR3 comprises 16 residues. V was cut by 5 bases and J by 8 bases, with 21 bases left in between. Germline V gene data show CDR1 as KGHSH and CDR2 as LQKENI. CDR3 region: CASSGNTGPNGEKLFF. CDR3 nucleotides: TGTGCCAGCTCAGGCAACACAGGGCCAAACGGAGAAAAACTGTTTTTT.

The chain links TRBV27 to TRBJ2-1; the D gene could be TRBD1 or TRBD2 (5 bases each). CDR3 size: 14 residues. Germline loops: CDR1 MNHEY, CDR2 SMNVEV (reference sequence). The germline V and J ends were trimmed by 2 bases and 2 bases, with 7 bases remaining between them. The CDR3 DNA follows: TGTGCCAGCAGTTTAATGGGGGCCTACAATGAGCAGTTCTTC. It translates to CASSLMGAYNEQFF.

V usage is TRBV13 and J usage is TRBJ2-2; TRBD2 matches 13 bases. With V trimmed by 0 bases and J by 0 bases, 7 bases remained unmatched. CDR3 length: 20 amino acids. Germline V gene lookup returns CDR1 PRHDT and CDR2 FYEKMQ (reference sequence). CDR3 coding DNA: TGTGCCAGCAGCTTAGGTTCGGGACTAGCGGGGCCCTCGAACACCGGGGAGCTGTTTTTT. It codes for CASSLGSGLAGPSNTGELFF. Full variable domain (remainder filled in from reference TRBV13 and TRBJ2-2): AAGVIQSPRHLIKEKRETATLKCYPIPRHDTVYWYQQGPGQDPQFLISFYEKMQSDKGSIPDRFSAQQFSDYHSELNMSSLELGDSALYFCASSLGSGLAGPSNTGELFFGEGSRLTVL.

The chain couples TRBV5-4 to TRBJ1-2; D may be TRBD1 (5 bases). Trimming removed 0 bases from V and 7 bases from J, with 16 bases in between. The CDR3 length is 15 residues. Germline lookup yields CDR1 SGHNT and CDR2 YYREEE (reference sequence). CDR3 loop: CASSLEEQGEAGYTF. As DNA, the CDR3 is TGTGCCAGCAGCTTGGAAGAGCAGGGAGAGGCTGGCTACACCTTC.

This clone was counted only a few times. The V gene is TRBV13, the J gene TRBJ1-2; 8 positions match TRBD1. The J segment lost 8 bases and the V segment lost 5 bases, leaving 7 bases of the junction unmatched. CDR3 length equals 13 residues. Per germline, CDR1 PRHDT and CDR2 FYEKMQ (reference sequence). CDR3 sequence (DNA): TGTGCCAGCAGCCCAGGGGGCTTCGGCGGCTACACCTTC. Residues: CASSPGGFGGYTF.

This clone was observed once. The CDR3 protein is CAISLAGGGTDTQYF. In DNA, the CDR3 is TGTGCCATCAGTCTCGCGGGAGGTGGCACAGATACGCAGTATTTT. This rearrangement joins TRBV10-3 to TRBJ2-3, with 8 bases that match TRBD2. V lost 5 bases to trimming and J lost 1 base; unmatched junction nucleotides: 5. The CDR3 contains 15 residues. Germline V gene data show CDR1 as ENHRY and CDR2 as SYGVKD.

Regarding this clone: In the same sample, other DNA sequences code for this CDR3. This chain uses TRBV27 with TRBJ2-7; D unresolved. There are 13 residues in the CDR3. V dropped 0 bases and J dropped 2 bases, with 5 bases sitting between them. From germline, CDR1 is MNHEY and CDR2 SMNVEV (reference sequence). The CDR3: CASSLSTAYEQYF. CDR3 coding DNA: TGTGCCAGCAGTTTATCGACGGCCTACGAGCAGTACTTC.

This chain uses TRBV19 with TRBJ1-3; no clear D. Trimming pared 1 base from V and 0 bases from J, leaving 16 bases between. This CDR3 contains 18 residues. The germline CDR1 and CDR2 sequences are LNHDA and SQIVND (reference sequence). The CDR3 DNA follows: TGTGCCAGTAGTATAGCCTTCACGGACCTATTCTCTGGAAACACCATATATTTT. Its protein product is CASSIAFTDLFSGNTIYF.

The CDR3 sequence: CASSRPGANIQYF. As DNA, the CDR3 is TGTGCCAGCAGCCGGCCGGGGGCGAACATTCAGTACTTC. This chain joins TRBV7-9 and TRBJ2-4, with D perhaps given as TRBD1 or TRBD2 (6 bases each). V gave up 5 bases and J gave up 7 bases, with 12 bases separating them. CDR3 size: 13 residues. Per the germline V gene, CDR1 is SEHNR and CDR2 is FQNEAQ (reference sequence).

The chain is built from TRBV13 and TRBJ1-2, with TRBD1 as a possible D gene (5 bases). Germline loops: CDR1 PRHDT, CDR2 FYEKMQ (reference sequence). V was clipped by 5 bases and J by 7 bases, with 11 bases between them. There are 12 residues in the CDR3. The DNA of the CDR3 is TGTGCCAGCAGCCAATCCGACAGTGGCTACACCTTC. It translates to CASSQSDSGYTF.

The chain has TRBV7-8 and TRBJ1-5; TRBD1 is a possible D gene (5 bases). Germline loops: CDR1 SGHVS, CDR2 FQNEAQ. Trimming shortened V by 1 base and J by 4 bases, and 11 bases separated the two germline ends. CDR3 size: 15 residues. The CDR3 protein is CASSLEKGINQPQHF. The CDR3 bases are TGTGCCAGCAGCTTAGAGAAGGGGATAAATCAGCCCCAGCATTTT.